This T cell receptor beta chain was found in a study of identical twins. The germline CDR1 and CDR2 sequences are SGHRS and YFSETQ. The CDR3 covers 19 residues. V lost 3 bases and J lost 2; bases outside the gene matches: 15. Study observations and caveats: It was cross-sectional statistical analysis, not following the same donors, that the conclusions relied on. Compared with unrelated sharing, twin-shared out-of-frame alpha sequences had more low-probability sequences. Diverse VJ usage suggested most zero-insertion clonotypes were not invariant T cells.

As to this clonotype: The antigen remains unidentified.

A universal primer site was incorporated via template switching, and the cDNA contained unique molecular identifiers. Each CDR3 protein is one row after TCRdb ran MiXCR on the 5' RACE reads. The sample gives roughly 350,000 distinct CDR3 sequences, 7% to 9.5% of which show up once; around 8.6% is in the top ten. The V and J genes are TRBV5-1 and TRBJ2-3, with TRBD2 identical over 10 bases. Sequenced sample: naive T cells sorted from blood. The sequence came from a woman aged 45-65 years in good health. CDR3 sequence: CASSSKIAGGTEVTDTQYF. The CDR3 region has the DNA TGCGCCAGCAGCTCCAAAATAGCGGGAGGAACGGAAGTCACAGATACGCAGTATTTT.